This is a list of T cell receptor beta chains from one sample in a study of CD8+CD57+ T cells in acquired aplastic anemia. TCRdb fed the reads into MiXCR, producing one record per CDR3 protein. Of approximately 180,000 distinct CDR3 sequences in the sample, roughly 48% were seen once. The sequenced sample was sorted CD4+, CD8+, or CD8+CD57+ T cells (not recorded which) from PBMCs. Every receptor here comes from a human donor with aplastic anemia. The CDR3 runs from the conserved cysteine through the conserved F or W. Fields, in order: V gene, clone size, J gene, D gene, CDR3 DNA, CDR3 protein. D genes are given only for firm matches. The size field is filled for only some rows; it gives once, few, many or a size class.

TRBV2,NA,TRBJ2-5,NA,TGTGCCAGCAGTGAAGTCCAGGCAGGGTGGGAGACCCAGTACTTC,CASSEVQAGWETQYF
TRBV29-1,NA,TRBJ1-2,NA,TGCAGCGTCATAGGGGGAAGAGGCTACACCTTC,CSVIGGRGYTF
TRBV20-1,NA,TRBJ1-1,TRBD1,TGCAGTGCGAACAGGGGGCGCAACGCTGAAGCTTTCTTT,CSANRGRNAEAFF
TRBV2,few,TRBJ2-7,TRBD2,TGTGCCAGCAGAGGGAGGGCCTACGAGCAGTACTTC,CASRGRAYEQYF
TRBV6-5,NA,TRBJ1-2,TRBD1,TGTGCCAGCAGTTACCACGGGACAGGGGGCTACACCTTC,CASSYHGTGGYTF
TRBV18,few,TRBJ1-6,NA,TGTGCCAGCTCACCACAACAAATAGCAGTATCGAATTCACCCCTCCACTTT,CASSPQQIAVSNSPLHF
TRBV5-5,NA,TRBJ1-6,TRBD1,TGTGCCAGCAGCTTGGGACAGGGGTTGAGGAATTCACCCCTCCACTTT,CASSLGQGLRNSPLHF
TRBV19,many,TRBJ2-3,NA,TGTGCCAGTAGTACAGTCAACACAGATACGCAGTATTTT,CASSTVNTDTQYF
TRBV19,NA,TRBJ1-5,NA,TGTGCCAGCACCCCCCGGGGATGGAGTCAGCCCCAGCATTTT,CASTPRGWSQPQHF
TRBV5-4,NA,TRBJ1-4,NA,TGTGCCAGCAGCTTGAGGGGGGGCGGAAGGGAAAAACTGTTTTTT,CASSLRGGGREKLFF
TRBV2,many,TRBJ2-5,TRBD2,TGTGCCAGCAGCCGCGGGGGGGCGCAGGAGACCCAGTACTTC,CASSRGGAQETQYF
TRBV29-1,many,TRBJ1-3,NA,TGCAGCGTTCCGTGGGGAAACACCATATATTTT,CSVPWGNTIYF
TRBV29-1,NA,TRBJ2-7,NA,TGCAGCGCTGAGACAGATGACTACGAGCAGTACTTC,CSAETDDYEQYF
TRBV2,NA,TRBJ2-7,NA,TGTGCCAGCAGTGTAGACTACGAGCAGTACTTC,CASSVDYEQYF
TRBV7-3,NA,TRBJ2-7,NA,TGTGCCAGCAGTGAAGACTTCGAGCAGTACTTC,CASSEDFEQYF
TRBV5-1,NA,TRBJ2-7,TRBD1,TGCGCCAGCAGCTTAGGACAGGGGGTCGGTGACGAGCAGTACTTC,CASSLGQGVGDEQYF
TRBV7-9,NA,TRBJ1-2,NA,TGTGCCAGCAGCCCCAATGAGTTCTATGGCTACACCTTC,CASSPNEFYGYTF
TRBV10-3,NA,TRBJ1-1,NA,TGTGCCATCAGTGAGCCTGAGAGGAGTGAAGCTTTCTTT,CAISEPERSEAFF
TRBV15,NA,TRBJ2-7,NA,TGTGCCACCAGCAGGACAGGTTCACCCGACGAGCAGTACTTC,CATSRTGSPDEQYF
TRBV19,many,TRBJ2-2,TRBD1,TGTGCCAGTAGTCTGACGGACAGGGAGGCCGGGGAGCTGTTTTTT,CASSLTDREAGELFF
TRBV7-3,many,TRBJ2-5,TRBD1,TGTGCCAGCAGCTCGACAGGGTTGGGGGAGACCCAGTACTTC,CASSSTGLGETQYF
TRBV19,few,TRBJ2-6,NA,TGTGCCAGTAGTAGGTCCTGGGGACGGGCCAACGTCCTGACTTTC,CASSRSWGRANVLTF
TRBV12-3/TRBV12-4,many,TRBJ2-6,NA,TGTGCCAGCAGTCCTAGGTCTGGGGCCAACGTCCTGACTTTC,CASSPRSGANVLTF
TRBV9,NA,TRBJ2-1,TRBD2,TGTGCCAGCAGCACCGGGACTAGCTTTGGTGAGCAGTTCTTC,CASSTGTSFGEQFF
TRBV4-1,many,TRBJ1-2,NA,TGCGCCAGCAGCCAAGATGGCCGGGGGGGCCTGAGAGGCTACACCTTC,CASSQDGRGGLRGYTF
TRBV6-1,NA,TRBJ2-3,NA,TGTGCCCGCTGCCCCTCGGGGGCAGATACGCAGTATTTT,CARCPSGADTQYF
TRBV10-2,NA,TRBJ1-1,NA,TGCGCCAGCAGTGAGTCGAAGGCGTCTGAAGCTTTCTTT,CASSESKASEAFF
TRBV7-2,many,TRBJ2-1,TRBD1,TGTGCCAGCAGCGTGGGACAGGGCTTCTACAATGAGCAGTTCTTC,CASSVGQGFYNEQFF
TRBV9,few,TRBJ1-1,NA,TGTGCCAGCAGCGTAGCAGAGGGTGAAGCTTTCTTT,CASSVAEGEAFF
TRBV20-1,many,TRBJ2-3,NA,TGCAGTGCTAGAGAGGGGGGGCGAACAGATACGCAGTATTTT,CSAREGGRTDTQYF
TRBV2,many,TRBJ1-1,NA,TGTGCCAGCAGTGAAGCGGGGGTTGGCACTGAAGCTTTCTTT,CASSEAGVGTEAFF
TRBV7-9,many,TRBJ2-3,TRBD2,TGTGCCAGCAGACTATTAGCGGGGAACCCAGATACGCAGTATTTT,CASRLLAGNPDTQYF
TRBV6-5,many,TRBJ2-7,NA,TGTGCCAGCAGAGTTCTCGGGACCGTCTACGAGCAGTACTTC,CASRVLGTVYEQYF
TRBV5-6,NA,TRBJ1-5,TRBD1,TGTGCTAGAGTTTCACAGGGGGCGAATCAGCCCCAGCATTTT,CARVSQGANQPQHF
TRBV4-3,many,TRBJ1-2,NA,TGCGCCAGCAGCCAAGAAAACAGGCCTTATGGCTACACCTTC,CASSQENRPYGYTF
TRBV12-3/TRBV12-4,many,TRBJ1-4,NA,TGTGCCAGCAGTCTAGCCGGGGGGGAGCAATTGAAAAAACTGTTTTTT,CASSLAGGEQLKKLFF
TRBV2,NA,TRBJ2-2,TRBD2,TGTGCCAGCAAAAGACTAGCGGGGGAGACCGGGGAGCTGTTTTTT,CASKRLAGETGELFF
TRBV20-1,NA,TRBJ2-2,TRBD1,TGCAGTGCTCAGGACAGGGACGGGAACACCGGGGAGCTGTTTTTT,CSAQDRDGNTGELFF
TRBV12-3/TRBV12-4,many,TRBJ2-1,TRBD1,TGTGCCAGCAGACAGGGGGCCGGTCTCGGGAATGAGCAGTTCTTC,CASRQGAGLGNEQFF
TRBV6-2/TRBV6-3,many,TRBJ1-1,NA,TGTGCCAGCAGACAGGGTGGATGGGCTGAAGCTTTCTTT,CASRQGGWAEAFF
TRBV20-1,NA,TRBJ2-3,NA,TGCAGTGCGCGGAGGGATGCGCAGTATTTT,CSARRDAQYF
TRBV19,NA,TRBJ1-2,TRBD1,TGTGCCAGTAGAAAAAGTCAAGACAGGGCCAACTATGGCTACACCTTC,CASRKSQDRANYGYTF
TRBV20-1,NA,TRBJ2-3,NA,TGCAGTGCTAGGCCACACGAATTAACAGATACGCAGTATTTT,CSARPHELTDTQYF
TRBV10-2,NA,TRBJ2-7,NA,TGCGCCAGCAGTGAAACTAGCGAGGGGGCGGGCTACGAGCAGTACTTC,CASSETSEGAGYEQYF
TRBV7-9,NA,TRBJ2-1,NA,TGTGCCAGCAGCTTCGGGGACACCCCCTACAATGAGCAGTTCTTC,CASSFGDTPYNEQFF
TRBV4-1,many,TRBJ1-2,TRBD1,TGCGCCAGCAGCCACACGGACAGGGGGCGCGGCTACACCTTC,CASSHTDRGRGYTF
TRBV5-1,many,TRBJ1-2,NA,TGCGCCAGCAGCTTAATCGACCGCTATGGCTACACCTTC,CASSLIDRYGYTF